The 10 T cell receptor beta chains listed next were all sequenced from one sample in a study of OX40 agonist ivuxolimab in advanced cancers. Some clones are missing from TCRdb's copy, which holds only in-frame ones; the method was immunoSEQ multiplex PCR. The sample contains roughly 24,000 clones, 85% to 90% of which appear only once. Sequencing used CD4+ or CD8+ T cells sorted from blood, obtained in a trial of the OX40 agonist ivuxolimab. These receptors were collected from an adult with an advanced solid tumor such as melanoma, head and neck, liver or kidney cancer.

This clone was counted between two and nine times. The chain's CDR3 is CASSPSGRGHEQYF. CDR3 DNA: TGTGCCAGCAGCCCCTCCGGGAGGGGCCACGAGCAGTACTTC. V usage is TRBV7-9 and J usage is TRBJ2-7; 8 nucleotides agree with TRBD2. The V segment lost 5 bases and the J segment 5 bases; nucleotides outside the gene matches: 8. The CDR3 extends over 14 amino acids. From germline, CDR1 is SEHNR and CDR2 FQNEAQ (reference sequence).

The chain joins TRBV10-3 to TRBJ2-1, with D possibly being TRBD2 (5 bases). V dropped 11 bases and J dropped 9 bases, with 26 bases sitting between them. Per germline, CDR1 ENHRY and CDR2 SYGVKD. The CDR3 runs 15 residues. The CDR3 is CAVTDPDLAEGEQFF. DNA of the CDR3: TGTGCCGTCACCGACCCCGACCTAGCCGAGGGTGAGCAGTTCTTC.

In DNA form, the CDR3 reads TGTGCCAGCAGCTTAGTAGCAGGGACCTATGGCTACACCTTC. This gives the protein CASSLVAGTYGYTF. The chain is built from TRBV7-9 and TRBJ1-2, with D possibly TRBD1 on 5 matching bases. The germline V and J ends were trimmed by 1 base and 4 bases, with 10 bases remaining between them. The CDR3 contains 14 residues. From germline, CDR1 is SEHNR and CDR2 FQNEAQ (reference sequence).

This rearrangement joins TRBV19 to TRBJ1-5; unclear D gene. Germline CDR1 reads LNHDA; CDR2 reads SQIVND (reference sequence). This CDR3 contains 15 residues. The germline V and J ends were trimmed by 7 bases and 1 base, with 14 bases remaining between them. CDR3 in DNA: TGTGCCAGTAACACGGGGTTTGAGAGCAATCAGCCCCAGCATTTT. Protein sequence: CASNTGFESNQPQHF.

The rearrangement links TRBV4-3 to TRBJ1-3, with a possible D match to TRBD1 (6 bases). This CDR3 contains 15 residues. V was trimmed by 1 base and J by 0 bases, leaving 7 bases between them. Germline V gene sequence: CDR1 LGHNA, CDR2 YSLEER. CDR3 protein: CASSQGTASGNTIYF. The CDR3 DNA sequence: TGCGCCAGCAGCCAAGGGACAGCCTCTGGAAACACCATATATTTT.

The V call is TRBV4-1, the J call TRBJ2-7; 11 bases line up with TRBD2. Trimming at V came to 5 bases and at J to 2 bases, leaving 2 bases not matched to a gene. Germline CDR1 is MGHRA and CDR2 is YSYEKL. CDR3 size: 14 residues. The CDR3 loop is CASSSGLAAYEQYF. The DNA of the CDR3 is TGCGCCAGCAGCTCGGGACTAGCGGCCTACGAGCAGTACTTC.

V gene TRBV27 combines with J gene TRBJ1-2, with a weak D call TRBD1 (6 bases). Germline V CDR1 and CDR2: MNHEY, SMNVEV (reference sequence). V was clipped by 4 bases and J by 4 bases, with 13 bases between them. This CDR3 comprises 14 residues. The CDR3 protein is CASSSTGSGYGYTF. In DNA, the CDR3 is TGTGCCAGCAGTTCGACAGGTTCGGGCTATGGCTACACCTTC.

This chain's CDR3 is CASSYVSTGLTEAFF. In nucleotides, the CDR3 is TGTGCCAGCAGTTACGTGTCGACAGGGCTCACTGAAGCTTTCTTT. The V gene is TRBV6-5, the J gene TRBJ1-1; the match to TRBD1 covers 7 bases. The CDR3 runs 15 residues. Germline CDR1 is MNHEY and CDR2 is SVGAGI. The V segment lost 2 bases and the J segment 4 bases; nucleotides outside the gene matches: 7.

The chain uses TRBV6-5 and TRBJ2-1, with D possibly being TRBD2 (6 bases). V lost 6 bases to trimming and J lost 7 bases, with 13 bases between them. The CDR3 has 13 amino acids. In germline, CDR1 is MNHEY, CDR2 SVGAGI. CDR3 coding DNA: TGTGCCAGCAGCCTCCCCGGGGGAAATGAGCAGTTCTTC. Its protein is CASSLPGGNEQFF.

The chain joins TRBV7-2 to TRBJ2-1; D unresolved. The CDR3 length is 13 residues. V shed 3 bases and J shed 3 bases, with 6 bases lying between them. The germline V gene has CDR1 SGHTA and CDR2 FQGNSA. CDR3 sequence reads: CASSLTNYNEQFF. As DNA, the CDR3 is TGTGCCAGCAGCTTGACAAACTACAATGAGCAGTTCTTC.